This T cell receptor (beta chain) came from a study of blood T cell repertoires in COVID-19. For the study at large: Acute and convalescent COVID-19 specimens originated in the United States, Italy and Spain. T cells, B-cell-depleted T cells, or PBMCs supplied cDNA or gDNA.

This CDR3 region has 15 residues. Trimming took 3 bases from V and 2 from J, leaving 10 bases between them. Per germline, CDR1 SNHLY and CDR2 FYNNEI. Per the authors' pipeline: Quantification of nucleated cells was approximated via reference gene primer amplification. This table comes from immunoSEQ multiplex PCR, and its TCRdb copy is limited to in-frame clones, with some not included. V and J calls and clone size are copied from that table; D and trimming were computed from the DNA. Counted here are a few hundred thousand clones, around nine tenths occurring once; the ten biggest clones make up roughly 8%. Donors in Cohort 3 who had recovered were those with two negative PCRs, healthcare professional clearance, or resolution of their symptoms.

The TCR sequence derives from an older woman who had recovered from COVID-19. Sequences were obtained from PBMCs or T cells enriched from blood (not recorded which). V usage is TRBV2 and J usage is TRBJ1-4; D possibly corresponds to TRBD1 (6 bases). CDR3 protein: CASSDARGTNEKLFF. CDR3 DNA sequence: TGTGCCAGCAGTGACGCCAGGGGCACTAATGAAAAACTGTTTTTT.